The source of this TCR beta chain is a study of blood T cell repertoires in COVID-19. At the level of the study: Donors in the United States, Italy and Spain gave samples during acute or convalescent COVID-19. The cDNA or gDNA used as material had been derived from T cells, B-cell-depleted T cells, or PBMCs.

There are 15 residues in the CDR3. V gave up 1 base and J gave up 1 base; unmatched junction bases: 4. Germline CDR1 and CDR2: MNHEY and SVGAGI. The authors' processing: Amplified reference gene primers provided the basis for estimating nucleated cell counts. Sequencing was performed with immunoSEQ multiplex PCR; in TCRdb, only in-frame clones are kept and a portion is missing. D and trimming were read from the DNA, whereas the V and J calls and clone size are those reported in that table. The sample shows about 160,000 clones, about nine tenths of them seen only once. This clone was observed a single time.

This receptor was obtained from a woman aged 55-70 years with active or convalescent COVID-19. The sequenced sample was peripheral blood. The chain has TRBV6-5 and TRBJ2-7, with 7 positions matching TRBD2. In DNA, the CDR3 is TGTGCCAGCAGTTACTACGGGGGGACGTCCTACGAGCAGTACTTC. It specifies CASSYYGGTSYEQYF.